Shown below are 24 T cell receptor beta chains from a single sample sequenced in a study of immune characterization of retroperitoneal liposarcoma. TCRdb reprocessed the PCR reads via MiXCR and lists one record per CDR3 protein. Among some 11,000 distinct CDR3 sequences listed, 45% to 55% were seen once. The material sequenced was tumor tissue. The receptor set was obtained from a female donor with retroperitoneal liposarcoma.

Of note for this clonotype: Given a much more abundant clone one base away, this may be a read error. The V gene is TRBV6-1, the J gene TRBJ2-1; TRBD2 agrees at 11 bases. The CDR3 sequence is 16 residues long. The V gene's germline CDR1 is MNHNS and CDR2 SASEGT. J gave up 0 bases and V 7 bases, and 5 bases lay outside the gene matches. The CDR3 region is CASKKTSGSSYNEQFF. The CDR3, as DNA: TGTGCCAGCAAAAAAACTAGCGGGAGCTCCTACAATGAGCAGTTCTTC.

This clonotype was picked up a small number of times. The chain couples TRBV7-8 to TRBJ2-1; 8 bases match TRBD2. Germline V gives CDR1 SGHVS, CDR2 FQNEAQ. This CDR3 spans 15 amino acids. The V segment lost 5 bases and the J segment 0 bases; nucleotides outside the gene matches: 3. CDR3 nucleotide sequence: TGTGCCAGCAGCGCAGGGACTAGCTCCTACAATGAGCAGTTCTTC. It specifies CASSAGTSSYNEQFF.

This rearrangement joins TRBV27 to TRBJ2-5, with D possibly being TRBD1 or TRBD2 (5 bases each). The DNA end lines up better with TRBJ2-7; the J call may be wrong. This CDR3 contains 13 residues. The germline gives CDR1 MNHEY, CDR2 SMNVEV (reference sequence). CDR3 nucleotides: TGTGCCAGCAGTCCCGGGGCGGTCTACGAGCAGTACTTC. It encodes CASSPGAVYEQYF.

CDR3 loop: CASRVGLAGNEQFF. For the CDR3, the DNA is TGTGCCAGCAGGGTTGGGCTAGCGGGAAATGAGCAGTTCTTC. The V and J genes are TRBV6-1 and TRBJ2-1; 9 bases agree with TRBD2. Germline CDR1 reads MNHNS; CDR2 reads SASEGT. The CDR3 has 14 residues. Losses at the gene ends were 6 bases for V and 7 bases for J; bases not matched to a gene: 7.

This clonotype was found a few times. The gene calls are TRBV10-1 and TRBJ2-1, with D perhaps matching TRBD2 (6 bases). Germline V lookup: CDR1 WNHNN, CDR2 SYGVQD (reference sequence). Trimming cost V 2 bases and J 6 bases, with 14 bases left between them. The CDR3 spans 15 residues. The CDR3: CASSEAAGFLNEQFF. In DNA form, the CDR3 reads TGCGCCAGCAGTGAGGCGGCGGGATTTCTCAATGAGCAGTTCTTC.

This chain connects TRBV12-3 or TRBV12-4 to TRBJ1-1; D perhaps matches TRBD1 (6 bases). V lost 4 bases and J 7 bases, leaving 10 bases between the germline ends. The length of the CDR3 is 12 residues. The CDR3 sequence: CASSSPDSEAFF. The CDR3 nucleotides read TGTGCCAGCAGTTCCCCGGACAGTGAAGCTTTCTTT.

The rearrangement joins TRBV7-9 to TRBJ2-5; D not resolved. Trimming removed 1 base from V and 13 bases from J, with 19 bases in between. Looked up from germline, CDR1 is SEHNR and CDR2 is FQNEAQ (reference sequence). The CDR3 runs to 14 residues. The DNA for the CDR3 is TGTGCCAGCAGCTTAGAAGTCCAGTTCGCCGAGCCGTACTTC. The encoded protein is CASSLEVQFAEPYF.

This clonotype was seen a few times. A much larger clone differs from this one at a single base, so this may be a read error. CDR3: CASSEREAETQFF. The CDR3 nucleotides are TGTGCCAGCAGTGAACGGGAGGCCGAGACCCAGTTCTTC. This chain links TRBV6-1 with TRBJ2-5; 7 nucleotides line up with TRBD2. The last part of the DNA fits TRBJ2-1 better; the J call may be wrong. In germline, CDR1 is MNHNS, CDR2 SASEGT. This CDR3 contains 13 residues.

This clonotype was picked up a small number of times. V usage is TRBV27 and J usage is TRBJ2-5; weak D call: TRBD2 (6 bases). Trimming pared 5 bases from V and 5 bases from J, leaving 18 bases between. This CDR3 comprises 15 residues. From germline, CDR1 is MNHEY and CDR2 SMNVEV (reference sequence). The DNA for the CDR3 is TGTGCCAGCAGTCCCGTGGCGGGGCCTTGGGAGACCCAGTACTTC. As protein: CASSPVAGPWETQYF.

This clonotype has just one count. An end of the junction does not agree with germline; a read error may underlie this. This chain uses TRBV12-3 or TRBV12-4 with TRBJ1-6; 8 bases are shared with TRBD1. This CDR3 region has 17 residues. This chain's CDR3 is CASRGGADREIHSPLHF. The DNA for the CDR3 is TGTGCCAGCAGGGGGGGTGCGGACAGGGAGATACATTCCCCCCTCCACTTT.

Here the CDR3 reads CASSQREGVPEAFF. Written as DNA, the CDR3 is TGTGCCAGCAGCCAAAGAGAGGGCGTACCTGAAGCTTTCTTT. The V call is TRBV6-1, the J call TRBJ1-1; D gene ambiguous. CDR3 length: 14 residues. Trimming took off 6 bases at V and 6 bases at J, with 17 bases between the two ends. Germline CDR1 is MNHNS and CDR2 is SASEGT.

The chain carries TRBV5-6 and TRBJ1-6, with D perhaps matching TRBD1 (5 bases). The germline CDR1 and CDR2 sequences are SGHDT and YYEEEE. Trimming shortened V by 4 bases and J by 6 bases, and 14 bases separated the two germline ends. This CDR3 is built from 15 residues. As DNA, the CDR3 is TGTGCCAGCAGCGGCTCCAGGGTGTCTAATTCACCCCTCCACTTT. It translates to CASSGSRVSNSPLHF.

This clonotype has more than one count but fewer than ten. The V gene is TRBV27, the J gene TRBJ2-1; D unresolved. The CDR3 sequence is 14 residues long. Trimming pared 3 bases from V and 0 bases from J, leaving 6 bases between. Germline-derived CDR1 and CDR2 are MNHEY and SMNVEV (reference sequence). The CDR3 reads CASSFESSYNEQFF. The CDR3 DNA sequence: TGTGCCAGCAGTTTCGAGAGCTCCTACAATGAGCAGTTCTTC.

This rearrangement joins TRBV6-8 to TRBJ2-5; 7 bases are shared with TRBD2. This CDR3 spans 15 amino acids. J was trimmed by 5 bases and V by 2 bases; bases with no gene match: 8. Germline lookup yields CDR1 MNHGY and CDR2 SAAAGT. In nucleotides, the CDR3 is TGTGCCAGCAGTTACGCAGCGCGGGGGTGGGAGACCCAGTACTTC. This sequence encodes CASSYAARGWETQYF.

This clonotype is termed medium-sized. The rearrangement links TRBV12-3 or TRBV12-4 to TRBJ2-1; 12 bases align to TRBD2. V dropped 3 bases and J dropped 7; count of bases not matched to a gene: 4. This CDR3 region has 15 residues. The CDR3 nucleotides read TGTGCCAGCAGTTTTCGGACTAGCGGGGTTAATGAGCAGTTCTTC. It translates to CASSFRTSGVNEQFF.

The CDR3 sequence is CASTDGAPYEQYF. CDR3 in DNA: TGTGCCAGCACCGACGGGGCCCCCTACGAGCAGTACTTC. The chain couples TRBV6-1 to TRBJ2-7; D is perhaps TRBD1 or TRBD2 (5 bases each). Germline V gene lookup returns CDR1 MNHNS and CDR2 SASEGT. V lost 7 bases and J lost 2, with 12 bases in between. The CDR3 runs 13 residues.

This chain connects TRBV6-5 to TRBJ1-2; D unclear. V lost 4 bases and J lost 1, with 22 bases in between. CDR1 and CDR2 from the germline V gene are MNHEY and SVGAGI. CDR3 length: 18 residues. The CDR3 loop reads CASSSSGVGRKNNYGYTF. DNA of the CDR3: TGTGCCAGCAGTTCCTCTGGGGTGGGTCGTAAAAATAACTATGGCTACACCTTC.

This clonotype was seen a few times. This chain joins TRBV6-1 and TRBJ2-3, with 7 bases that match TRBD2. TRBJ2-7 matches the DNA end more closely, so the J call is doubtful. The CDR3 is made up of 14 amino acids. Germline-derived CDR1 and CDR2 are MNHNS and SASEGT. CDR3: CASSLFAGEMQQYF. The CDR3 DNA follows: TGTGCCAGCAGCCTCTTTGCGGGGGAAATGCAGCAGTACTTC.

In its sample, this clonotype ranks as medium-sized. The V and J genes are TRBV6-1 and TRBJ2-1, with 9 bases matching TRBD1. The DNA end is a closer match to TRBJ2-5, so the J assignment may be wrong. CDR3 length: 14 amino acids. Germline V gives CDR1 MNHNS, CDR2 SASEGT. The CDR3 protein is CASSNGGQGETQYF. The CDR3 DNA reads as TGTGCCAGCAGTAATGGAGGACAGGGGGAGACCCAGTACTTC.

The CDR3 is CASSLDSVGEQYF. CDR3 DNA: TGTGCCAGCAGCTTAGATTCCGTTGGGGAGCAGTACTTC. V gene TRBV11-3 combines with J gene TRBJ2-1; no firm D call. TRBJ2-7 matches the DNA end more closely, so the J call is doubtful. From germline, CDR1 is SGHNT and CDR2 YENEEA. The CDR3 covers 13 residues.

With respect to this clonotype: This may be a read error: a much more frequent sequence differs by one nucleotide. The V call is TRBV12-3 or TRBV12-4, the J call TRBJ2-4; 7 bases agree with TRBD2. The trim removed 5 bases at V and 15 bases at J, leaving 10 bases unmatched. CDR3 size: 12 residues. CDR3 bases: TGTGCCAGCAGTCCCCGGGGGGACGAGCGGTACTTC. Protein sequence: CASSPRGDERYF.

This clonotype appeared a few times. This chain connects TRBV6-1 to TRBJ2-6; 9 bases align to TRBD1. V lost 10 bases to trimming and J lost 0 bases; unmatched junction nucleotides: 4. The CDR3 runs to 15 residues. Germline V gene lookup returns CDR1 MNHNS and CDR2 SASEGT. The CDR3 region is CATGTGISGANVLTF. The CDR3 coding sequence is TGTGCCACCGGGACAGGGATCTCTGGGGCCAACGTCCTGACTTTC.

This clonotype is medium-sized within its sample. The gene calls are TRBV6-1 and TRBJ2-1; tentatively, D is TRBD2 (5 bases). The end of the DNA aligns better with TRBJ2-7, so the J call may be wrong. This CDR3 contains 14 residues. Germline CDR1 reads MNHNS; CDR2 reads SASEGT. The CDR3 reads CASSGTRGPYEQYF. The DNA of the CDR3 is TGTGCCAGCAGCGGTACTAGAGGACCCTACGAGCAGTACTTC.

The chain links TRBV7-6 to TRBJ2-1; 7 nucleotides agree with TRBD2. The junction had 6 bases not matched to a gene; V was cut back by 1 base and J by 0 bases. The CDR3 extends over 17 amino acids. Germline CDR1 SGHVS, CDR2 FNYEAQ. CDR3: CASSLVVGGSSYNEQFF. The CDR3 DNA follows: TGTGCCAGCAGCTTAGTGGTCGGGGGGAGCTCCTACAATGAGCAGTTCTTC.